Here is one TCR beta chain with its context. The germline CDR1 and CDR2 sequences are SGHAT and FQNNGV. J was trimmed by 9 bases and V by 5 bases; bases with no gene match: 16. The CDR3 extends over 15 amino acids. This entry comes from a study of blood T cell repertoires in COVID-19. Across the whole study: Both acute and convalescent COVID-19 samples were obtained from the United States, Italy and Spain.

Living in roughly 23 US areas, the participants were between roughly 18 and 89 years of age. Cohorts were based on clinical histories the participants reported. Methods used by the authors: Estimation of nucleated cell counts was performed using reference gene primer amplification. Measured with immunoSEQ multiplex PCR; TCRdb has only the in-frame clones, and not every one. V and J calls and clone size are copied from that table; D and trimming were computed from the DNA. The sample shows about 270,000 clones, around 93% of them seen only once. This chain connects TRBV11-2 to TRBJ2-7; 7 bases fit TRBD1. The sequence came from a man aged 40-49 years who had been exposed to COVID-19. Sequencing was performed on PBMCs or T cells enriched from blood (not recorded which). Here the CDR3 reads CASSHYRDSQAGQYF. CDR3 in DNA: TGTGCCAGCAGCCACTATCGGGACAGTCAGGCCGGGCAGTACTTC.